Listed below are T cell receptor beta chains from one sample, sequenced in a study of blood T cell repertoires in COVID-19. Repertoires were generated with immunoSEQ multiplex PCR, while TCRdb's copy carries only in-frame clones and drops some. The repertoire holds a few hundred thousand clones, approximately 90% seen once, with roughly 10% in the top ten. What was sequenced was PBMCs or T cells enriched from blood (not recorded which). These receptors were collected from a woman under 30 who had recovered from COVID-19. CDR3s include the opening cysteine and the closing phenylalanine or tryptophan. Each record gives: D gene, clone size, V gene, J gene, CDR3 DNA, CDR3 protein. The D gene is left open where the match is weak. Rows may omit the clone size; those that give it use once, few, many or a size class.

>.|.|TRBV30|TRBJ1-2
TGTGCCTGGAGTGTTAAAGGGGGAAATGGCTACACCTTC
CAWSVKGGNGYTF
>TRBD1|.|TRBV6-6|TRBJ2-2
TGTGCCAGCAGTCCCAATCGACAGGGCTTTCACACCGGGGAGCTGTTTTTT
CASSPNRQGFHTGELFF
>.|.|TRBV3-1/TRBV3-2|TRBJ1-1
TGTGCCAGCAGCCAGTCGGGGAACACTGAAGCTTTCTTT
CASSQSGNTEAFF
>.|few|TRBV5-6|TRBJ1-1
TGTGCCAGCAGACAGGGCACTGAAGCTTTCTTT
CASRQGTEAFF
>TRBD1|.|TRBV28|TRBJ2-1
TGTGCCAGCCCCCCCCGGCTGGACAGGGGGACCAATGAGCAGTTCTTC
CASPPRLDRGTNEQFF
>TRBD2|few|TRBV7-2|TRBJ2-1
TGTGCCAGCAGCTTCGGTTTACTAGCGGGGAGGAGTGAGCAGTTCTTC
CASSFGLLAGRSEQFF
>TRBD2|.|TRBV4-1|TRBJ2-7
TGCGCCAGCAGCCAAGAGGGGAGGGGAGGAAGCTACGAGCAGTACTTC
CASSQEGRGGSYEQYF
>TRBD2|.|TRBV3-1/TRBV3-2|TRBJ2-2
TGTGCCAGCAGCCAGCGACTAGCGGGATTCTCCGGGGAGCTGTTTTTT
CASSQRLAGFSGELFF
>.|.|TRBV4-1|TRBJ2-3
TGCGCCAGCAGCCAACCTGCTGGTAACACCAAGCGAGATACGCAGTATTTT
CASSQPAGNTKRDTQYF
>.|.|TRBV18|TRBJ1-4
TGTGCCAGCTCACTATACAAGGAGAGTGAAAAACTGTTTTTT
CASSLYKESEKLFF
>TRBD1|.|TRBV5-1|TRBJ1-1
TGCGCCAGCAGCTTGGGACAGGGAAATTCGGCTTTCTTT
CASSLGQGNSAFF
>.|.|TRBV19|TRBJ2-5
TGTGCCAGTAGTATAAGTTCCCAGACTAGGGCTGGTGTCAAAGGAGAGACCCAGTACTTC
CASSISSQTRAGVKGETQYF
>.|.|TRBV19|TRBJ1-1
TGTGCCAGTAGTTCCGGACACTCCATGAACACTGAAGCTTTCTTT
CASSSGHSMNTEAFF
>TRBD1|.|TRBV5-1|TRBJ1-6
TGCGCCAGCAGCCTTTACCGACAGGGGCTTGTATCACCCCTCCACTTT
CASSLYRQGLVSPLHF
>.|.|TRBV19|TRBJ1-5
TGTGCCAGTTTGGGCAGTTTCAATCAGCCCCAGCATTTT
CASLGSFNQPQHF
>TRBD1|.|TRBV29-1|TRBJ1-1
TGCAGCGGATCAGGGGGTGGGATGAACACTGAAGCTTTCTTT
CSGSGGGMNTEAFF
>TRBD2|.|TRBV11-2|TRBJ2-3
TGTGCCAGCAGCTCGCCTAGCGGGGGGGGCACAGATACGCAGTATTTT
CASSSPSGGGTDTQYF
>.|.|TRBV29-1|TRBJ1-1
TGCAGCGTTGAAGTACAGCAGAACACTGAAGCTTTCTTT
CSVEVQQNTEAFF
>TRBD1|.|TRBV10-3|TRBJ1-2
TGTGCCATCAATTCTGGACAGGAGAACTATGGCTACACCTTC
CAINSGQENYGYTF